Listed below are T cell receptor beta chains from one sample, sequenced in a study of T cells after yellow fever vaccination. TCRdb itself ran the 5' RACE reads through MiXCR, one entry per CDR3 protein. The repertoire has tens of thousands of distinct CDR3 sequences, around 7.3% of them found once; the top ten carry around 38%. Sample: CD8+ T cells sorted from PBMCs, taken on the day of the yellow fever booster vaccination. The receptor set was obtained from a man younger than 40 who received the YFV17D yellow fever vaccine. The CDR3 runs from the conserved cysteine through the conserved F or W. The order of the fields is V gene, D gene, J gene, clone size, CDR3 DNA, CDR3 protein. D genes are given only for firm matches. Clone sizes are given selectively: once, few, many, or a class where the clone is expanded.

v_call: TRBV6-1
d_call: TRBD2
j_call: TRBJ2-3
clone_size: NA
cdr3_nt: TGTGCCAGCAGCCCCATGGCTAGCGGGCCGCAGTATTTT
cdr3_aa: CASSPMASGPQYF

v_call: TRBV6-2/TRBV6-3
d_call: NA
j_call: TRBJ2-1
clone_size: many
cdr3_nt: TGTGCCAGCAGTTACTCAGGAGGGTCCGATGAGCAGTTCTTC
cdr3_aa: CASSYSGGSDEQFF

v_call: TRBV7-2
d_call: NA
j_call: TRBJ2-5
clone_size: few
cdr3_nt: TGTGCCAGCAGCTTATACCCCCTAGGGCTGGAGACCCAGTACTTC
cdr3_aa: CASSLYPLGLETQYF

v_call: TRBV7-2
d_call: NA
j_call: TRBJ2-7
clone_size: few
cdr3_nt: TGTGCCAGCAGCTCTACTAACTCATACGAGCAGTACTTC
cdr3_aa: CASSSTNSYEQYF

v_call: TRBV10-3
d_call: TRBD2
j_call: TRBJ2-7
clone_size: few
cdr3_nt: TGTGCCATCAGTTACTCCCCGGGACTAGCGGGGTCCAACCCCTCCTACGAGCAGTACTTC
cdr3_aa: CAISYSPGLAGSNPSYEQYF

v_call: TRBV6-5
d_call: TRBD2
j_call: TRBJ2-1
clone_size: few
cdr3_nt: TGTGCCAGCAGACCAACTAGCGGGAGGGTCCGATACAATGAGCAGTTCTTC
cdr3_aa: CASRPTSGRVRYNEQFF

v_call: TRBV29-1
d_call: NA
j_call: TRBJ2-1
clone_size: NA
cdr3_nt: TGCAGCGTTGGAATGAGGAATGAGCAGTTCTTC
cdr3_aa: CSVGMRNEQFF

v_call: TRBV15
d_call: NA
j_call: TRBJ2-4
clone_size: few
cdr3_nt: TGTGCCACCAGCAGAGATAACGGGGGGCGAACCAAAAACATTCAGTACTTC
cdr3_aa: CATSRDNGGRTKNIQYF

v_call: TRBV6-2/TRBV6-3
d_call: NA
j_call: TRBJ2-2
clone_size: few
cdr3_nt: TGTGCCAGCAGTTACGAGAGGGAGCTGTTTTTT
cdr3_aa: CASSYERELFF

v_call: TRBV29-1
d_call: NA
j_call: TRBJ2-3
clone_size: few
cdr3_nt: TGCAGCGTTGCTCGGGGTCCAGATACGCAGTATTTT
cdr3_aa: CSVARGPDTQYF

v_call: TRBV5-1
d_call: TRBD2
j_call: TRBJ2-1
clone_size: NA
cdr3_nt: TGCGCCAGCAGCTTGGGACTAGCGGATTTCAATGAGCAGTTCTTC
cdr3_aa: CASSLGLADFNEQFF

v_call: TRBV9
d_call: TRBD2
j_call: TRBJ2-1
clone_size: few
cdr3_nt: TGTGCCAGCAGGGGAGGGGTAAAGGATGAGCAGTTCTTC
cdr3_aa: CASRGGVKDEQFF

v_call: TRBV20-1
d_call: NA
j_call: TRBJ2-7
clone_size: few
cdr3_nt: TGCAGTGCTAGAGAAGCGGCGCACGTTTACGAGCAGTACTTC
cdr3_aa: CSAREAAHVYEQYF

v_call: TRBV12-5
d_call: NA
j_call: TRBJ2-2
clone_size: NA
cdr3_nt: TGTACTAGTGGTTTGGACCCCGAGGAGCTCCTGAACACCGGGGAGCTGTTTTTT
cdr3_aa: CTSGLDPEELLNTGELFF

v_call: TRBV12-3/TRBV12-4
d_call: TRBD2
j_call: TRBJ2-7
clone_size: many
cdr3_nt: TGTGCCAGCAGTCCCTTGACTAGCGGCTACGAGCAGTACTTC
cdr3_aa: CASSPLTSGYEQYF

v_call: TRBV13
d_call: NA
j_call: TRBJ2-1
clone_size: NA
cdr3_nt: TGTGCCAGCAGCTTGGGACGGCACAATGAGCAGTTCTTC
cdr3_aa: CASSLGRHNEQFF

v_call: TRBV20-1
d_call: TRBD1
j_call: TRBJ2-3
clone_size: few
cdr3_nt: TGCAGTGCTGGGGACAGCTCAGATACGCAGTATTTT
cdr3_aa: CSAGDSSDTQYF

v_call: TRBV6-1
d_call: TRBD1
j_call: TRBJ2-5
clone_size: few
cdr3_nt: TGTGCCAGCAGCATAGGGACAGACCAAGAGACCCAGTACTTC
cdr3_aa: CASSIGTDQETQYF

v_call: TRBV12-3/TRBV12-4
d_call: NA
j_call: TRBJ1-4
clone_size: NA
cdr3_nt: TGTGCCAGCAGTTTGGGGCGTGAAAAACTGTTTTTT
cdr3_aa: CASSLGREKLFF

v_call: TRBV27
d_call: TRBD2
j_call: TRBJ2-1
clone_size: many
cdr3_nt: TGTGCCAGCACCACTAGCGGGCCTCTACGCTCCTACAATGAGCAGTTCTTC
cdr3_aa: CASTTSGPLRSYNEQFF

v_call: TRBV20-1
d_call: TRBD1
j_call: TRBJ2-7
clone_size: many
cdr3_nt: TGCAGTGCTAACACCGGGACAGATTTCTACGAGCAGTACTTC
cdr3_aa: CSANTGTDFYEQYF

v_call: TRBV7-9
d_call: TRBD2
j_call: TRBJ2-1
clone_size: many
cdr3_nt: TGTGCCAGCAGCGCCCCTTGGCGGGAGAATCAGTTCTTC
cdr3_aa: CASSAPWRENQFF

v_call: TRBV7-8
d_call: NA
j_call: TRBJ2-3
clone_size: many
cdr3_nt: TGTGCCAGCAGCTTACTGGGACAACGCACAGATACGCAGTATTTT
cdr3_aa: CASSLLGQRTDTQYF

v_call: TRBV7-2
d_call: TRBD1
j_call: TRBJ2-3
clone_size: few
cdr3_nt: TGTGCCAGCAGCTTCGGACAGGGGGAAGTAGATACGCAGTATTTT
cdr3_aa: CASSFGQGEVDTQYF

v_call: TRBV3-1
d_call: TRBD2
j_call: TRBJ2-1
clone_size: few
cdr3_nt: TGTGCCAGCAGCCAAGTTACGGGCGGGAGCACGTTCTACAATGAGCAGTTCTTC
cdr3_aa: CASSQVTGGSTFYNEQFF

v_call: TRBV4-3
d_call: NA
j_call: TRBJ2-3
clone_size: NA
cdr3_nt: TGCGCCAGCAGCCGGACTTACACAGATACGCAGTATTTT
cdr3_aa: CASSRTYTDTQYF